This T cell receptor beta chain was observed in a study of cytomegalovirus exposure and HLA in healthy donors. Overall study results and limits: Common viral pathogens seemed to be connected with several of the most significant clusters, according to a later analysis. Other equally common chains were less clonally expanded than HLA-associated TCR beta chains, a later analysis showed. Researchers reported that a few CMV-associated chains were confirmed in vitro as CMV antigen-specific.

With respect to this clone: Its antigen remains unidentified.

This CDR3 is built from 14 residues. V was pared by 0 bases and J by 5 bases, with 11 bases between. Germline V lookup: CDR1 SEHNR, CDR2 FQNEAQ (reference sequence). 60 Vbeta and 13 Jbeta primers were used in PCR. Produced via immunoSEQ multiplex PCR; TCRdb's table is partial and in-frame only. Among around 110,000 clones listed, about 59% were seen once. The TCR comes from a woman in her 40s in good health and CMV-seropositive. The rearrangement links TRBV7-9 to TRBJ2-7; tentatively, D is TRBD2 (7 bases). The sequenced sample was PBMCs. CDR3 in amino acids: CASSLALRGHEQYF. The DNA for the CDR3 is TGTGCCAGCAGCTTAGCTTTGCGGGGGCACGAGCAGTACTTC.